This T cell receptor (beta chain) was observed in a study of T cell responses to AZD1222 COVID-19 vaccine. Clones were sequenced by immunoSEQ multiplex PCR, and TCRdb holds only the in-frame ones, with some missing. The repertoire includes 200,000 to 250,000 clones, about 94% of them detected once, and around 1.5% sits in the top ten. CDR3 length: 12 amino acids. The V gene's germline CDR1 is MNHEY and CDR2 SVGAGI. Trimming took off 1 base at V and 4 bases at J, with 4 bases between the two ends. Specimen: peripheral blood, collected 28 days after the second dose of the MenACWY control vaccine. The rearrangement uses TRBV6-5 and TRBJ1-1; D not resolved. This sequence originates from an adult who received the MenACWY meningococcal vaccine as a control. CDR3 DNA: TGTGCCAGCAGTTACTACGGCACTGAAGCTTTCTTT. Translated, it gives CASSYYGTEAFF.